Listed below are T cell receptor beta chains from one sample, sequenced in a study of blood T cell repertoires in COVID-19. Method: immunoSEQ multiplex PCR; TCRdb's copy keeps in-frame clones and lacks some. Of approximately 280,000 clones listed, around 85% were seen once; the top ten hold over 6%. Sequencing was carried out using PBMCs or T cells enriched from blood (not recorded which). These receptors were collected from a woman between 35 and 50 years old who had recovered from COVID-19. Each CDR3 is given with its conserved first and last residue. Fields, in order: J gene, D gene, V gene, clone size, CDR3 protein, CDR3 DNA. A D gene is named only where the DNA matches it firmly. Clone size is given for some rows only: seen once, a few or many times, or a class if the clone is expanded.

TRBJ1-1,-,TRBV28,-,CASSLGGARIDTEAFF,TGTGCCAGCAGTTTAGGAGGAGCAAGGATCGACACTGAAGCTTTCTTT
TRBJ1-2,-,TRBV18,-,CASSPLDSYGYTF,TGTGCCAGCTCACCGTTAGACAGCTATGGCTACACCTTC
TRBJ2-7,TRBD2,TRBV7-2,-,CASSLAGGPYEQYF,TGTGCCAGCAGCTTAGCGGGAGGGCCGTACGAGCAGTACTTC
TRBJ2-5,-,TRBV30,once,CAWSKLRGETQYF,TGTGCCTGGAGCAAACTCCGGGGAGAGACCCAGTACTTC
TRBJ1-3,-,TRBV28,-,CASSFRARGGNTIYF,TGTGCCAGCAGTTTCCGGGCCAGGGGTGGAAACACCATATATTTT
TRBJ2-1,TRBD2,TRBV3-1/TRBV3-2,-,CASSQDQGLANEQFF,TGTGCCAGCAGCCAAGATCAGGGACTAGCAAATGAGCAGTTCTTC
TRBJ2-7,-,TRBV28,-,CASRSSAREQYF,TGTGCCAGCAGGAGTTCGGCGAGGGAGCAGTACTTC
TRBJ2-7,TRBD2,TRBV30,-,CAWRNGAGAHEQYF,TGTGCCTGGAGGAATGGGGCGGGAGCCCACGAGCAGTACTTC
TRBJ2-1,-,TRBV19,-,CASSIPARSLVVHEQFF,TGTGCCAGTAGTATCCCGGCCCGGTCCCTAGTGGTGCATGAGCAGTTCTTC
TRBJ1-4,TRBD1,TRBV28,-,CASSPQGVANEKLFF,TGTGCCAGCAGTCCCCAGGGGGTTGCTAATGAAAAACTGTTTTTT
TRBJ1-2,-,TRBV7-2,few,CASSLYRTVNYGYTF,TGTGCCAGCAGCCTATATAGGACAGTTAACTATGGCTACACCTTC
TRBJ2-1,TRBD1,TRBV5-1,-,CASSPGQPYNEQFF,TGCGCCAGCAGCCCGGGACAGCCATACAATGAGCAGTTCTTC
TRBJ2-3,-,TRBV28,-,CASSTKLASSTDTQYF,TGTGCCAGCAGTACGAAACTAGCCAGTTCCACAGATACGCAGTATTTT
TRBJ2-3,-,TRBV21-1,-,CASRNRVFGDTQYF,TGTGCCAGCAGGAACAGGGTTTTCGGGGATACGCAGTATTTT
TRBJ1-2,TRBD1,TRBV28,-,CASSLLTGGVYGYTF,TGTGCCAGCAGTTTGCTCACAGGGGGCGTCTATGGCTACACCTTC
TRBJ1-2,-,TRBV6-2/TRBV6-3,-,CASSPGPTYGYTF,TGTGCCAGCAGCCCTGGGCCTACCTATGGCTACACCTTC
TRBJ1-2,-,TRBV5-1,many,CASSLARGGGYTF,TGCGCCAGCAGCTTGGCTAGAGGGGGAGGCTACACCTTC
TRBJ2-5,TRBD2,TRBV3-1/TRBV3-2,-,CASSQELSGLAVYQETQYF,TGTGCCAGCAGCCAAGAATTGTCGGGACTAGCGGTGTACCAAGAGACCCAGTACTTC
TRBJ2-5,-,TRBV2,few,CASSEQVRETQYF,TGTGCCAGCAGTGAACAGGTTCGGGAGACCCAGTACTTC
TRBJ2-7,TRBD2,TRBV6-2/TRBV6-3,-,CASSLPGGGDEQYF,TGTGCCAGCAGTTTGCCGGGAGGAGGAGACGAGCAGTACTTC
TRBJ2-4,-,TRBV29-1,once,CSVQEIAKNIQYF,TGCAGCGTGCAAGAGATAGCCAAAAACATTCAGTACTTC
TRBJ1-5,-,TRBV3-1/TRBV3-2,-,CASSQDSYSNQPQHF,TGTGCCAGCAGCCAAGACAGTTATAGCAATCAGCCCCAGCATTTT
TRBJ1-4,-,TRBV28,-,CASSLDSPNEKLFF,TGTGCCAGCAGTCTCGACAGTCCCAATGAAAAACTGTTTTTT
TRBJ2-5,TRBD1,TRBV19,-,CASSPGQGWETQYF,TGTGCCAGTAGTCCTGGACAGGGGTGGGAGACCCAGTACTTC
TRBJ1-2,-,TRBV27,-,CASSTRTALLYGYTF,TGTGCCAGCAGTACGCGGACAGCCCTACTTTATGGCTACACCTTC
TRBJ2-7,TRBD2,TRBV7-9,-,CASSLSTSRGDEQYF,TGTGCCAGCAGCCTATCGACTAGCAGAGGGGACGAGCAGTACTTC
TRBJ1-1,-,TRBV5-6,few,CASSLRQGSAEAFF,TGTGCCAGCAGCTTGAGGCAGGGGAGCGCTGAAGCTTTCTTT
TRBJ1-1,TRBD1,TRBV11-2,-,CASSPRQGGTEAFF,TGTGCCAGCAGCCCACGACAGGGTGGCACTGAAGCTTTCTTT
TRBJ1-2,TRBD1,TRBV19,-,CASTQGQGAYGYTF,TGTGCCAGTACCCAGGGACAGGGGGCGTATGGCTACACCTTC
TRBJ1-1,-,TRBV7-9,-,CASSLAGRRGMNTEAFF,TGTGCCAGCAGCTTAGCGGGGAGGCGGGGGATGAACACTGAAGCTTTCTTT
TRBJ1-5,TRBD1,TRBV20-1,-,CSASQGQGYKPQHF,TGCAGTGCTAGTCAGGGACAGGGCTATAAGCCCCAGCATTTT
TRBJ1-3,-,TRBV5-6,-,CASSLFRNTIYF,TGTGCCAGCAGCTTGTTCCGGAACACCATATATTTT
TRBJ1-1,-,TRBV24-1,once,CATTRGTEAFF,TGTGCCACCACTCGAGGCACTGAAGCTTTCTTT